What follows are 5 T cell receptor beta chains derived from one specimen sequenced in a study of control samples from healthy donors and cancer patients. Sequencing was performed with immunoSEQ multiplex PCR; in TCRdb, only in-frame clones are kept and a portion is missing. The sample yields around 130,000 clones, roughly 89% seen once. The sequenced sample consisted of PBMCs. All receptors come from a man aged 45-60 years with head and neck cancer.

CDR3 bases: TGTGCCAGCAGCCAAGGCGGGACTAACTACGAGCAGTACTTC. The encoded protein is CASSQGGTNYEQYF. V is TRBV3-1 (or the pseudogene TRBV3-2) and J is TRBJ2-7; 7 nucleotides agree with TRBD2. CDR1 and CDR2 from the germline V gene are LGHDT and YNNKEL (reference sequence). The CDR3 runs to 14 residues. The ends lost 1 base at V and 3 bases at J; junction bases unmatched: 3.

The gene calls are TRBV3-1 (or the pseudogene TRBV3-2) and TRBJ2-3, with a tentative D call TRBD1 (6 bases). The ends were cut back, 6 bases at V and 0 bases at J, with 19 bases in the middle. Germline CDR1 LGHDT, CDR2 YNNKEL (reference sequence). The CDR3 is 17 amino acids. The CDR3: CASSLGQGPSSTDTQYF. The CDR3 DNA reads TGTGCCAGCAGTCTGGGGCAGGGGCCATCTAGCACAGATACGCAGTATTTT.

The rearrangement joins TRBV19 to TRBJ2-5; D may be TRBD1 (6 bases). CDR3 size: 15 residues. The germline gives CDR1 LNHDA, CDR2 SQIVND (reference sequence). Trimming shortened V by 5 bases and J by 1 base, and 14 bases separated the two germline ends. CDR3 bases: TGTGCCAGTAGTTACGGACAGACTACCCAAGAGACCCAGTACTTC. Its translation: CASSYGQTTQETQYF.

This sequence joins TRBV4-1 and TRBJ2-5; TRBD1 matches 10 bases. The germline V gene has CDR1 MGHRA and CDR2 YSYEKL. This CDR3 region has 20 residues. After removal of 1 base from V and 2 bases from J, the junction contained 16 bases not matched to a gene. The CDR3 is CASSQVVRTGGFANQETQYF. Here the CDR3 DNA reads TGCGCCAGCAGCCAAGTAGTCAGGACAGGGGGGTTCGCAAATCAAGAGACCCAGTACTTC.

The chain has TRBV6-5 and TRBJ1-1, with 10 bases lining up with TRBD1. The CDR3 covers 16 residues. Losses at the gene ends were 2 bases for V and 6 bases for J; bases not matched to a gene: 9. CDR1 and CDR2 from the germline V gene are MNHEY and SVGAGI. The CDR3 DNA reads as TGTGCCAGCAGTTACACTAGGACAGGGGGACAACCTGAAGCTTTCTTT. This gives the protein CASSYTRTGGQPEAFF.